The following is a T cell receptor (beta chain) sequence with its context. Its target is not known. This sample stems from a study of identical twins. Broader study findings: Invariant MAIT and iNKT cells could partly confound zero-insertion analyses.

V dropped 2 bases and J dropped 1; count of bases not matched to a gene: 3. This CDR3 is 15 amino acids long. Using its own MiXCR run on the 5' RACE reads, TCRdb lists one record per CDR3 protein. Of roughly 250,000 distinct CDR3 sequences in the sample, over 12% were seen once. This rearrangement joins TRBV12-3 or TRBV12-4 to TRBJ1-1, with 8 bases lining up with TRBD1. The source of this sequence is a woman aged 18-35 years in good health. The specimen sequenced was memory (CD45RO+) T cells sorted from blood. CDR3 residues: CASSLQGAGNTEAFF. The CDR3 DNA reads TGTGCCAGCAGTTTACAGGGGGCGGGGAACACTGAAGCTTTCTTT.